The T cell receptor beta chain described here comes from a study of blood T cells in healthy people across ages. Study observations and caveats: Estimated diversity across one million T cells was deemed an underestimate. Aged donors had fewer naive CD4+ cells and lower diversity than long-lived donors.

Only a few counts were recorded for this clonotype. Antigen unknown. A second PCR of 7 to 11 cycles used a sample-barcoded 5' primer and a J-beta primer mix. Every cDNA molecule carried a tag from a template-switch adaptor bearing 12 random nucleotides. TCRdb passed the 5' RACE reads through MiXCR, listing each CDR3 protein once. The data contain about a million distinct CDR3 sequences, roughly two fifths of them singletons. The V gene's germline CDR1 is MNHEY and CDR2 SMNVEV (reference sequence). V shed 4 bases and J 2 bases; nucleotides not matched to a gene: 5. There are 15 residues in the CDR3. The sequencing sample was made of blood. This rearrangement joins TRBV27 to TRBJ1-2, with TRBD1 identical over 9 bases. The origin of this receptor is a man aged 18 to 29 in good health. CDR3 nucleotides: TGTGCCAGCAGTTCCCGACAGGGGGAGAACTATGGCTACACCTTC. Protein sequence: CASSSRQGENYGYTF.